Sequencing of this TCR beta chain was carried out in a study of regulatory T cells in long-lasting Graves disease. This clonotype was detected ten times or more. TCR beta libraries were built with iRepertoire HTBI primers and Arm-PCR of CDR3 regions. TCRdb ran MiXCR on the multiplex PCR reads and lists one entry per CDR3 protein. The sample carries 530,000 or so distinct CDR3 sequences, 15% to 20% recorded once. Time point indicated: newly diagnosed GD, antithyroid drugs for less than 3 months. With RNA extracted from PBMCs as input, the TCR library was made. The CDR3 has 15 amino acids. V shed 6 bases and J 3 bases; nucleotides not matched to a gene: 5. Germline V CDR1 and CDR2: MNHEY, SMNVEV (reference sequence). This sample was also put to use in a study of T cells in Graves' hyperthyroidism and ophthalmopathy.

The TCR comes from a man between 18 and 29 years old with Graves disease. The sequencing here drew on peripheral blood mononuclear cells (PBMCs), taken at new diagnosis, from a patient treated with antithyroid drugs. This rearrangement joins TRBV27 to TRBJ1-5; 10 bases are a match to TRBD1. CDR3 sequence: CASSLGQGTNQPQHF. The CDR3 region has the DNA TGTGCCAGCAGCCTGGGACAGGGGACCAATCAGCCCCAGCATTTT.